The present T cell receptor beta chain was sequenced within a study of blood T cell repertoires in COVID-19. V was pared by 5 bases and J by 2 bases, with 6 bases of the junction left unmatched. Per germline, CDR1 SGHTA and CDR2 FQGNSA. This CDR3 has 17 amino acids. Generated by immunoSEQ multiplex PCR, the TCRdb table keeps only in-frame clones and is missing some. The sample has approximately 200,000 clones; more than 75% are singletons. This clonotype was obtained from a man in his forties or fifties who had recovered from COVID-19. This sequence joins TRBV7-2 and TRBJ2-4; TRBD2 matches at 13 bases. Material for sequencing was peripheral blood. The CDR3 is CASSIRGLAGSKNIQYF. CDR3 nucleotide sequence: TGTGCCAGCAGCATTAGGGGACTAGCGGGGTCCAAAAACATTCAGTACTTC.